This T cell receptor (beta chain) derives from a study of identical twins. TCRdb redid the calling of the 5' RACE reads with MiXCR, one entry per CDR3 protein. The repertoire holds a few hundred thousand distinct CDR3 sequences, roughly 10% seen once, with under 7.5% in the top ten. The germline V and J ends were trimmed by 1 base and 3 bases, with 13 bases remaining between them. There are 15 residues in the CDR3. CDR1 is LNHDA and CDR2 is SQIVND in the germline V gene (reference sequence). Each donor was a healthy Caucasian. This sample also belongs to another study, concerning yellow fever vaccine responses in identical twins.

The chain has TRBV19 and TRBJ2-7; D is uncertain. The sequence derives from a woman aged 18-30 years in good health. The material sequenced was CD8+ T cells sorted from blood. The CDR3 is CASSIARSEFYEQYF. The CDR3 DNA follows: TGTGCCAGTAGTATAGCGCGGTCGGAGTTCTACGAGCAGTACTTC.